A selection of T cell receptor beta chains follows, all from one sample in a study of blood T cell repertoires in COVID-19. Assay: immunoSEQ multiplex PCR; the TCRdb copy retains only in-frame clones and omits some. The table lists about 260,000 clones, approximately 86% of them singletons, with over 4% in the top ten. Sequencing was done on a sample of peripheral blood. The origin of the receptors is a woman aged 60-75 years with COVID-19, enrolled during active disease. The CDR3 runs from the conserved cysteine through the conserved F or W. The order of the fields is D gene, J gene, clone size, V gene, CDR3 protein, CDR3 DNA. D genes are given only for firm matches. For some rows the clone size is stated as once, few or many, or as a class when expanded; others skip it.

>-|TRBJ1-4|-|TRBV4-2
CASSQDPGGGESNEKLFF
TGTGCCAGCAGCCAAGACCCTGGGGGGGGAGAGTCTAATGAAAAACTGTTTTTT
>-|TRBJ2-4|-|TRBV6-1
CASSEASQGRIQYF
TGTGCCAGCAGTGAAGCGTCACAGGGTCGCATTCAGTACTTC
>-|TRBJ1-1|few|TRBV9
CASSVGQANTEAFF
TGTGCCAGCAGCGTAGGGCAGGCGAACACTGAAGCTTTCTTT
>TRBD1|TRBJ1-5|-|TRBV6-5
CASSYHRGSNQPQHF
TGTGCCAGCAGTTACCACAGGGGGAGCAATCAGCCCCAGCATTTT
>TRBD1|TRBJ2-5|-|TRBV5-1
CASSPGQGTQETQYF
TGCGCCAGCAGCCCCGGACAGGGGACCCAAGAGACCCAGTACTTC
>-|TRBJ1-5|-|TRBV5-1
CASSRTGSGNQPQHF
TGCGCCAGCAGCCGTACAGGGTCGGGCAATCAGCCCCAGCATTTT
>TRBD2|TRBJ2-7|-|TRBV3-1/TRBV3-2
CASSSRLAGGDEQYF
TGTGCCAGCAGCTCCCGACTAGCGGGAGGCGACGAGCAGTACTTC
>TRBD2|TRBJ2-1|-|TRBV3-1/TRBV3-2
CASSQVDGGRAGHEQFF
TGTGCCAGCAGCCAAGTCGATGGCGGGAGGGCCGGGCATGAGCAGTTCTTC
>-|TRBJ2-5|-|TRBV5-6
CASSLERQETQYF
TGTGCCAGCAGCTTGGAACGGCAAGAGACCCAGTACTTC
>TRBD1|TRBJ1-2|few|TRBV29-1
CSEIHRGADGYTF
TGCAGCGAAATTCACAGGGGGGCGGATGGCTACACCTTC
>-|TRBJ1-5|few|TRBV7-8
CASSKDRNQPQHF
TGTGCCAGCTCAAAGGACAGAAATCAGCCCCAGCATTTT
>TRBD1|TRBJ1-1|-|TRBV9
CASSPGGMNTEAFF
TGTGCCAGCAGCCCAGGGGGGATGAACACTGAAGCTTTCTTT
>-|TRBJ1-4|few|TRBV11-2
CASSLAGEEKLFF
TGTGCCAGCAGCTTAGCTGGGGAGGAAAAACTGTTTTTT
>TRBD1|TRBJ1-6|few|TRBV5-1
CASSLGQGDSPLHF
TGCGCCAGCAGCTTGGGTCAGGGGGATTCACCCCTCCACTTT
>-|TRBJ2-7|once|TRBV30
CAWSPKTYEQYF
TGTGCCTGGAGTCCTAAGACTTACGAGCAGTACTTC
>-|TRBJ2-1|-|TRBV23-1
CASSQSYGNEQFF
TGCGCCAGCAGTCAATCTTACGGGAATGAGCAGTTCTTC
>-|TRBJ2-5|-|TRBV11-2
CASSLVGRVGGQETQYF
TGTGCCAGCAGCTTAGTGGGCCGGGTAGGGGGCCAAGAGACCCAGTACTTC
>TRBD2|TRBJ2-5|once|TRBV24-1
CATSERGLAGEEAQYF
TGTGCCACCAGTGAAAGGGGACTAGCGGGAGAAGAAGCCCAGTACTTC
>-|TRBJ2-7|-|TRBV5-1
CASSLGIGAAYEQYF
TGCGCCAGCAGCTTGGGAATAGGGGCCGCCTACGAGCAGTACTTC
>TRBD1|TRBJ1-5|-|TRBV5-8
CASSAGQGLTQPQHF
TGTGCCAGCAGCGCGGGACAGGGGCTGACTCAGCCCCAGCATTTT
>TRBD1|TRBJ2-5|-|TRBV29-1
CSVDVRGQLETQYF
TGCAGCGTTGATGTGAGGGGGCAATTAGAGACCCAGTACTTC
>TRBD2|TRBJ2-1|once|TRBV29-1
CSVFAEGLAVNEQFF
TGCAGCGTGTTTGCCGAGGGACTAGCGGTCAATGAGCAGTTCTTC
>-|TRBJ1-1|-|TRBV28
CASSFLQGKAFF
TGTGCCAGCAGTTTCTTACAGGGTAAAGCTTTCTTT
>-|TRBJ2-7|-|TRBV19
CASSMGGTSYEQYF
TGTGCCAGTAGTATGGGGGGAACCTCCTACGAGCAGTACTTC
>-|TRBJ1-1|-|TRBV2
CASSEVRGRTEAFF
TGTGCCAGCAGTGAAGTCAGGGGCAGGACTGAAGCTTTCTTT
>-|TRBJ2-1|-|TRBV5-1
CASSSGRDNEQFF
TGCGCCAGCAGCTCGGGAAGAGACAATGAGCAGTTCTTC
>TRBD2|TRBJ2-3|few|TRBV7-3
CASSRDGTSGRAGTDTQYF
TGTGCCAGCAGCCGCGACGGGACTAGCGGGAGGGCCGGCACAGATACGCAGTATTTT
>TRBD1|TRBJ1-1|-|TRBV9
CASSPGQKFHTEAFF
TGTGCCAGCAGCCCGGGACAGAAGTTCCACACTGAAGCTTTCTTT
>TRBD1|TRBJ1-1|-|TRBV30
CAWSTGGTEAFF
TGTGCCTGGAGTACAGGGGGCACTGAAGCTTTCTTT
>-|TRBJ2-7|-|TRBV14
CASSPQGGSYEQYF
TGTGCCAGCAGCCCCCAGGGTGGGTCCTACGAGCAGTACTTC
>-|TRBJ1-5|-|TRBV30
CAWSRRAGNNQPQHF
TGTGCCTGGAGCAGGAGGGCGGGGAATAATCAGCCCCAGCATTTT
>TRBD1|TRBJ2-7|-|TRBV7-8
CASSLGGQATYEQYF
TGTGCCAGCAGCTTAGGGGGACAGGCTACCTACGAGCAGTACTTC
>-|TRBJ2-1|-|TRBV7-3
CASSSYTGNEQFF
TGTGCCAGCAGCTCATACACAGGTAATGAGCAGTTCTTC
>TRBD2|TRBJ2-5|-|TRBV7-9
CASSLGRISGNIHETQYF
TGTGCCAGCAGCCTAGGCCGGATTAGCGGGAACATCCACGAGACCCAGTACTTC
>-|TRBJ2-1|-|TRBV19
CASSITSYEQFF
TGTGCCAGTAGTATAACTAGCTATGAGCAGTTCTTC
>TRBD1|TRBJ2-5|once|TRBV12-3/TRBV12-4
CASSMGQQETQYF
TGTGCCAGCAGTATGGGACAGCAAGAGACCCAGTACTTC
>TRBD2|TRBJ2-7|-|TRBV7-9
CASSQGTSGYEQYF
TGTGCCAGCAGCCAAGGGACTAGTGGCTACGAGCAGTACTTC
>TRBD1|TRBJ1-1|-|TRBV28
CASSRTGVRNTEAFF
TGTGCCAGCAGTCGAACAGGGGTGAGGAACACTGAAGCTTTCTTT
>TRBD1|TRBJ2-2|once|TRBV9
CASSVTGTGNTGELFF
TGTGCCAGCAGCGTCACCGGGACAGGAAACACCGGGGAGCTGTTTTTT
>-|TRBJ1-1|few|TRBV5-1
CASSPIQATPGNTEAFF
TGCGCCAGCAGCCCGATACAGGCGACCCCGGGGAACACTGAAGCTTTCTTT
>-|TRBJ2-5|few|TRBV7-3
CASSFSSSETQYF
TGTGCCAGCAGCTTCAGTTCCTCGGAGACCCAGTACTTC
>TRBD1|TRBJ2-3|-|TRBV13
CASSWDSSTDTQYF
TGTGCCAGCAGCTGGGACAGCAGCACAGATACGCAGTATTTT
>-|TRBJ2-1|-|TRBV7-2
CASSSRLRDTYNEQFF
TGTGCCAGCAGCTCTAGGCTCCGGGATACCTACAATGAGCAGTTCTTC
>-|TRBJ1-1|once|TRBV5-6
CASSLYRAGMNTEAFF
TGTGCCAGCAGCTTGTACAGGGCCGGTATGAACACTGAAGCTTTCTTT
>-|TRBJ2-4|-|TRBV5-1
CASSWGLEQNIQYF
TGCGCCAGCAGCTGGGGACTGGAACAAAACATTCAGTACTTC
>TRBD2|TRBJ2-7|-|TRBV5-1
CASSLAGPSGRGKYEQYF
TGCGCCAGCAGCTTGGCCGGACCTAGCGGGAGGGGTAAATACGAGCAGTACTTC
>-|TRBJ2-2|-|TRBV7-8
CASSLEFTGELFF
TGTGCCAGCAGCTTGGAGTTCACCGGGGAGCTGTTTTTT
>TRBD2|TRBJ2-3|-|TRBV7-8
CASSTHSGRGDTQYF
TGTGCCAGCAGCACCCATAGCGGGAGGGGGGATACGCAGTATTTT
>TRBD2|TRBJ2-1|-|TRBV7-6
CASSLSLGGGLAGYNEQFF
TGTGCCAGCAGCTTATCGCTAGGGGGTGGACTAGCGGGTTATAATGAGCAGTTCTTC